What follows is one TCR beta chain and its context. Its specificity is not known. One entry per CDR3 protein results from TCRdb running MiXCR on the reads. Of fewer than 300,000 distinct CDR3 sequences in the sample, roughly 26% were seen once. The CDR3 sequence is 12 residues long. Germline V CDR1 and CDR2: DFQATT, SNEGSKA (reference sequence). Trimming cost V 5 bases and J 4 bases, with 10 bases left between them. This entry is derived from a study of T cell repertoires in cytomegalovirus infection. Turning to the study itself: Public TCR beta signatures indicated both CMV infection and matching HLA type.

Study findings and constraints: It was HLA-C-restricted CMV-specific TCR beta clonotypes that dominated the response ex vivo. There were carriers of CMV plus the relevant HLA, and cumulative public TCR beta family frequency identified them.

Sequencing was done on a sample of PBMCs. This TCR was sampled from a human donor in good health (CMV status not recorded). Some clones in this sample may be carry-over from other donors' samples. The rearrangement joins TRBV20-1 to TRBJ2-3; no clear D gene. CDR3 nucleotide sequence: TGCAGTGCTGTAGTAACCCCAGATACGCAGTATTTT. It encodes CSAVVTPDTQYF.